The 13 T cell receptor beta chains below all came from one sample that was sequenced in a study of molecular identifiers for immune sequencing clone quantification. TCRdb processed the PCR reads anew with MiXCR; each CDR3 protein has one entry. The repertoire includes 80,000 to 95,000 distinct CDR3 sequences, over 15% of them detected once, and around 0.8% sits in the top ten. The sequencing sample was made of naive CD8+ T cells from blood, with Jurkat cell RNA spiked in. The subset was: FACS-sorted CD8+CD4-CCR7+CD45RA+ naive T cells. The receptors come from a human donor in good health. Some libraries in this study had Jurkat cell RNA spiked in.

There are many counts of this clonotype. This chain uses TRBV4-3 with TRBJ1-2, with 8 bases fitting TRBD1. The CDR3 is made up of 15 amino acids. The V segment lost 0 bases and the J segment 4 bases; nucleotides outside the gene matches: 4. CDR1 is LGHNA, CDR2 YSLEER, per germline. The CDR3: CASSQDQTGVYGYTF. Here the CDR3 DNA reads TGCGCCAGCAGCCAAGACCAGACAGGGGTCTATGGCTACACCTTC.

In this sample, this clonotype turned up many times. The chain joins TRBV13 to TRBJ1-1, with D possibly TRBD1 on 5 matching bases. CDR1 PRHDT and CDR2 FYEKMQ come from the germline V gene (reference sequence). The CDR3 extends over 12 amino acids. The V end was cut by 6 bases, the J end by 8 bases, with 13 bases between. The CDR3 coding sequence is TGTGCCAGCAGTTCCAGGGCCCCCGAAGCTTTCTTT. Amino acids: CASSSRAPEAFF.

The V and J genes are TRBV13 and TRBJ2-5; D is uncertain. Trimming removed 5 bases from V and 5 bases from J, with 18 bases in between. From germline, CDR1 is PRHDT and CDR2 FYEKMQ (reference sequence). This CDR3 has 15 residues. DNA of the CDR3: TGTGCCAGCAGCCGGAGCCCTCGCGACGGGGAGACCCAGTACTTC. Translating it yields CASSRSPRDGETQYF.

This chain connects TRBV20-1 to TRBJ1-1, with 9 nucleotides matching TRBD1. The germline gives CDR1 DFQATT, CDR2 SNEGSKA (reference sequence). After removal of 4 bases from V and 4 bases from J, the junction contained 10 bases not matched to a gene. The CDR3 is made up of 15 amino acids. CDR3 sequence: CSATLYRGRGTEAFF. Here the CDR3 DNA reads TGCAGTGCTACTTTATACAGGGGGCGGGGCACTGAAGCTTTCTTT.

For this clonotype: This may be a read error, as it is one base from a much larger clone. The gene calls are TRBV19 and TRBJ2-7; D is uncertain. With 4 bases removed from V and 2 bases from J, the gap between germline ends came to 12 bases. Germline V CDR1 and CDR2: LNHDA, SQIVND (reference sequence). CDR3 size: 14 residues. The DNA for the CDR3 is TGTGCCAGTAGTACAGACGGCTGGACCTACGAGCAGTACTTC. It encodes CASSTDGWTYEQYF. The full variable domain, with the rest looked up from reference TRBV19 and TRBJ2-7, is DGGITQSPKYLFRKEGQNVTLSCEQNLNHDAMYWYRQDPGQGLRLIYYSQIVNDFQKGDIAEGYSVSREKKESFPLTVTSAQKNPTAFYLCASSTDGWTYEQYFGPGTRLTVT.

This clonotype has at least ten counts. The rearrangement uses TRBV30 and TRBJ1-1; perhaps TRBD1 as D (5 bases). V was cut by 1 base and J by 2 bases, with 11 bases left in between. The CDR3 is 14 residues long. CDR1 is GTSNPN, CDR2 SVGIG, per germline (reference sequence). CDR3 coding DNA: TGTGCCTGGAGTGAGGGGTACGGTAACACTGAAGCTTTCTTT. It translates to CAWSEGYGNTEAFF.

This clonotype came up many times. The CDR3 is CASSSAGGQEQYF. In nucleotides, the CDR3 is TGTGCCAGTAGTTCCGCGGGGGGGCAGGAGCAGTACTTC. The chain couples TRBV19 to TRBJ2-7, with 9 bases that match TRBD2. The CDR3 sequence is 13 residues long. Per the germline V gene, CDR1 is LNHDA and CDR2 is SQIVND (reference sequence). V lost 5 bases and J lost 7; bases outside the gene matches: 6. The variable domain in full, completed from reference TRBV19 and TRBJ2-7, reads DGGITQSPKYLFRKEGQNVTLSCEQNLNHDAMYWYRQDPGQGLRLIYYSQIVNDFQKGDIAEGYSVSREKKESFPLTVTSAQKNPTAFYLCASSSAGGQEQYFGPGTRLTVT.

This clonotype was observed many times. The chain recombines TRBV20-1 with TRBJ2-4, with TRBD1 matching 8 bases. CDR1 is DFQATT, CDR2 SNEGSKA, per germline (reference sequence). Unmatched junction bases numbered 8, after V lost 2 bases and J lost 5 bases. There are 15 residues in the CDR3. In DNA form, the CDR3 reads TGCAGTGCTAGACAATTTGACAGGGGTGAAAACATTCAGTACTTC. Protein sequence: CSARQFDRGENIQYF.

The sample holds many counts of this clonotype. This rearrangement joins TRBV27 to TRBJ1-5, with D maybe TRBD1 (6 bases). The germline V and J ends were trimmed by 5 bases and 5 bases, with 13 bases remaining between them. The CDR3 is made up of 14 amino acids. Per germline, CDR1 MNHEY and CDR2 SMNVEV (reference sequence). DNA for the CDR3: TGTGCCAGCAGTCGCCCAGGGGCTGATCAGCCCCAGCATTTT. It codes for CASSRPGADQPQHF.

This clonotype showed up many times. CDR3 amino acids: CASSTTQGADTQYF. In DNA, the CDR3 is TGTGCCAGCAGCACAACGCAGGGGGCAGATACGCAGTATTTT. This sequence joins TRBV7-2 and TRBJ2-3; 7 bases map to TRBD1. The CDR3 sequence is 14 residues long. The V gene's germline CDR1 is SGHTA and CDR2 FQGNSA. The V segment lost 5 bases and the J segment 4 bases; nucleotides outside the gene matches: 6.

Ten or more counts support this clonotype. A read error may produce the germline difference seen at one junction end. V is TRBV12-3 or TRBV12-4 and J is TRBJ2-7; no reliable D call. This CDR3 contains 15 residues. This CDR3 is CASNAGDHRSSEQYF. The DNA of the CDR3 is TGTGCCAGCAACGCCGGAGACCACCGTTCCTCCGAGCAGTACTTC.

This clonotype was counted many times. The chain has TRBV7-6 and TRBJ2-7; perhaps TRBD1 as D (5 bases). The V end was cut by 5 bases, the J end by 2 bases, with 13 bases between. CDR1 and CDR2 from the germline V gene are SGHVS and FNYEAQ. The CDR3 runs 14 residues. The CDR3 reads CASSPSQGAYEQYF. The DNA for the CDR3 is TGTGCCAGCAGCCCCTCCCAAGGGGCCTACGAGCAGTACTTC.

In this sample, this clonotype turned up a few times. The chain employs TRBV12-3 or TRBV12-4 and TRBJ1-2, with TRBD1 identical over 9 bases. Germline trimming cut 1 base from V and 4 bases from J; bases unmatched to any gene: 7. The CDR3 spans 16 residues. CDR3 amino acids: CASSLGGTGTLYGYTF. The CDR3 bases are TGTGCCAGCAGTTTAGGGGGGACAGGGACCCTCTATGGCTACACCTTC.